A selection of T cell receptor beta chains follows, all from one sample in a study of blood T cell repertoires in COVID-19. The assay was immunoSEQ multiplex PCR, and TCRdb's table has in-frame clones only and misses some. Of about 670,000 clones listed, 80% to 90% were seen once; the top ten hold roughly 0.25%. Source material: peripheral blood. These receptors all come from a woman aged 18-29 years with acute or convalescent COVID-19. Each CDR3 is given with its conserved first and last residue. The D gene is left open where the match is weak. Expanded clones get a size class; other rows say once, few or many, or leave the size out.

CASSMETGGAGANVLTF,TGTGCCAGTAGTATGGAGACAGGGGGTGCTGGGGCCAACGTCCTGACTTTC,TRBV19,17,TRBJ2-6,TRBD1,.
CASSLFKQSYGYTF,TGTGCCAGCAGCCTCTTCAAACAGAGCTATGGCTACACCTTC,TRBV21-1,14,TRBJ1-2,.,.
CASSQDGHLGYTF,TGCGCCAGCAGCCAAGATGGGCACCTAGGCTACACCTTC,TRBV4-3,13,TRBJ1-2,.,.
CAAWTQGKPQHF,TGTGCCGCGTGGACACAGGGAAAGCCCCAGCATTTT,TRBV6-5,12,TRBJ1-5,.,.
CAISESRAGDGYTF,TGTGCCATCAGTGAGTCTAGGGCAGGGGATGGCTACACCTTC,TRBV10-3,14,TRBJ1-2,.,.
CASSFKGFSGGFYEQFF,TGTGCCAGCAGCTTCAAAGGGTTTAGCGGGGGGTTTTATGAGCAGTTCTTC,TRBV7-6,17,TRBJ2-1,TRBD2,.
CASSFGQVGNEQFF,TGTGCCAGCAGTTTTGGGCAGGTGGGCAATGAGCAGTTCTTC,TRBV27,14,TRBJ2-1,.,.
CASSADRVVEKLFF,TGTGCCAGCAGCGCAGACAGGGTGGTTGAAAAACTGTTTTTT,TRBV9,14,TRBJ1-4,TRBD1,once
CATSDPTGNQPQHF,TGTGCCACCAGTGACCCGACAGGGAACCAGCCCCAGCATTTT,TRBV24-1,14,TRBJ1-5,TRBD1,.
CASSLAGIPYEQYF,TGTGCCAGTAGTCTCGCAGGGATCCCCTACGAGCAGTACTTC,TRBV19,14,TRBJ2-7,.,.
CASSFSPGQGYGYTF,TGTGCCAGCAGTTTTTCCCCGGGACAGGGCTATGGCTACACCTTC,TRBV28,15,TRBJ1-2,TRBD1,.
CASSLMEYQFF,TGCGCCAGCAGCTTGATGGAGTACCAGTTCTTC,TRBV5-1,11,TRBJ2-1,.,.
CASTPGGGQPQHF,TGTGCCAGCACCCCGGGGGGGGGCCAGCCCCAGCATTTT,TRBV4-2,13,TRBJ1-5,.,.
CSVVFVTGAGYEQYF,TGCAGCGTTGTGTTTGTGACAGGGGCGGGCTACGAGCAGTACTTC,TRBV29-1,15,TRBJ2-7,TRBD1,once
CASSPAAARNTEAFF,TGTGCCAGCAGCCCGGCGGCAGCGAGGAACACTGAAGCTTTCTTT,TRBV2,15,TRBJ1-1,.,few
CASTRQNSPLHF,TGTGCCAGCACACGACAGAATTCACCCCTCCACTTT,TRBV2,12,TRBJ1-6,.,.
CATSRSFYREGTDTQYF,TGTGCCACCAGCAGATCATTCTACCGTGAGGGCACAGATACGCAGTATTTT,TRBV15,17,TRBJ2-3,.,.
CASSVRRDRDISPLHF,TGTGCCAGCAGCGTGAGGCGGGACAGGGATATTTCACCCCTCCACTTT,TRBV9,16,TRBJ1-6,TRBD1,.
CSVEAGLLPEAFF,TGCAGCGTTGAAGCGGGACTGCTTCCTGAAGCTTTCTTT,TRBV29-1,13,TRBJ1-1,.,.
CASSLEGLSSTDTQYF,TGTGCCAGCAGCTTAGAGGGACTGAGTTCCACAGATACGCAGTATTTT,TRBV7-9,16,TRBJ2-3,.,.
CASSYRAGGSNEQFF,TGTGCCAGCAGTTACAGAGCGGGGGGGTCCAATGAGCAGTTCTTC,TRBV6-5,15,TRBJ2-1,TRBD2,.
CASSTEGAEWGYTF,TGCGCCAGCAGCACCGAGGGGGCGGAATGGGGCTACACCTTC,TRBV5-1,14,TRBJ1-2,TRBD1,.
CASSPGTGGGYTF,TGTGCCAGTAGTCCTGGGACAGGGGGAGGCTACACCTTC,TRBV19,13,TRBJ1-2,TRBD1,.
CASSVWDRGEAPLHF,TGCGCCAGCAGCGTCTGGGACAGGGGAGAGGCACCCCTCCACTTT,TRBV5-1,15,TRBJ1-6,TRBD1,.
CSVAGTLKAFF,TGCAGCGTTGCGGGAACCTTGAAAGCTTTCTTT,TRBV29-1,11,TRBJ1-1,.,few
CASSPHPLSPLHF,TGTGCCAGCAGTCCACATCCATTATCACCCCTCCACTTT,TRBV12-3/TRBV12-4,13,TRBJ1-6,.,.